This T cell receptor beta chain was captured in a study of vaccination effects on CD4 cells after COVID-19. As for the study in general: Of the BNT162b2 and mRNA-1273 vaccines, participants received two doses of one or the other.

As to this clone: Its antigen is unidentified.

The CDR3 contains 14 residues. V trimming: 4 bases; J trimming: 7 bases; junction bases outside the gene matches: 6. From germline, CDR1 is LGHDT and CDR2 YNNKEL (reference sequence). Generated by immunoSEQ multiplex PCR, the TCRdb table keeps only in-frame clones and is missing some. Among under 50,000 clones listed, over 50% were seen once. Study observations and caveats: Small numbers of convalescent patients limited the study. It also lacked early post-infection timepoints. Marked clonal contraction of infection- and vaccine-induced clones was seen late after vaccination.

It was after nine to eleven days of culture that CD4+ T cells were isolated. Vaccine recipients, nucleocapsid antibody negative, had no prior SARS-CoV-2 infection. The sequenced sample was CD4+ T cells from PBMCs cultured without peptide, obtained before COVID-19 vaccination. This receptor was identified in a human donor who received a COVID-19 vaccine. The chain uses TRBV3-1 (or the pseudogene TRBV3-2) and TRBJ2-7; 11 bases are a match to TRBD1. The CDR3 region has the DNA TGTGCCAGCAGCCGCGGACAGGGGGCGGGGGAGCAGTACTTC. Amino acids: CASSRGQGAGEQYF.